A single sample gave rise to the 23 T cell receptor beta chains below, sequenced in a study of cytomegalovirus exposure and HLA in healthy donors. The PCR ran on 60 Vbeta and 13 Jbeta primers. Sequencing used immunoSEQ multiplex PCR; TCRdb keeps in-frame clones, though not all of them. The data hold around 180,000 clones, with around 80% observed a single time. Specimen: PBMCs. Source of these receptors: a boy between 2 and 10 years old in good health and CMV-seronegative.

CDR3 loop: CASSPLIQETQYF. CDR3 nucleotides: TGTGCCAGCAGTCCACTTATCCAAGAGACCCAGTACTTC. V gene TRBV6-6 combines with J gene TRBJ2-5; D gene ambiguous. The length of the CDR3 is 13 residues. The germline V gene has CDR1 MNHNY and CDR2 SVGAGI (reference sequence). The ends were cut back, 5 bases at V and 1 base at J, with 8 bases in the middle.

The genes are TRBV27 and TRBJ1-1; the D gene is possibly TRBD1 (5 bases). The V gene's germline CDR1 is MNHEY and CDR2 SMNVEV (reference sequence). This CDR3 is 15 amino acids long. The V end was cut by 3 bases, the J end by 0 bases, with 11 bases between. In nucleotides, the CDR3 is TGTGCCAGCAGTTTCCGGACGGACATGAACACTGAAGCTTTCTTT. Translating it yields CASSFRTDMNTEAFF.

The chain has TRBV5-6 and TRBJ1-4, with D tentatively TRBD1 (6 bases). The germline V and J ends were trimmed by 4 bases and 6 bases, with 13 bases remaining between them. The length of the CDR3 is 14 residues. Per the germline V gene, CDR1 is SGHDT and CDR2 is YYEEEE. The CDR3 DNA is TGTGCCAGCAGCCTACAGGGAATGGATGAAAAACTGTTTTTT. Translation gives CASSLQGMDEKLFF. The complete variable domain, with remaining parts taken from reference TRBV5-6 and TRBJ1-4, reads DAGVTQSPTHLIKTRGQQVTLRCSPKSGHDTVSWYQQALGQGPQFIFQYYEEEERQRGNFPDRFSGHQFPNYSSELNVNALLLGDSALYLCASSLQGMDEKLFFGSGTQLSVL.

The J gene is TRBJ1-6, the V gene TRBV10-3, with a weak D call TRBD1 (6 bases). The V gene lost 5 bases and the J gene lost 11 bases, with 25 bases spanning the gap. CDR3 length equals 17 residues. Germline values: CDR1 ENHRY, CDR2 SYGVKD. CDR3 in DNA: TGTGCCATCAGTACCCGTCTATCGGGGCAGGGGTCGGCACCCCTCCACTTT. This gives the protein CAISTRLSGQGSAPLHF.

The gene calls are TRBV9 and TRBJ2-7; a weak D match, TRBD2 (5 bases). This CDR3 region has 14 residues. The V gene lost 0 bases and the J gene lost 2 bases, with 9 bases spanning the gap. The germline gives CDR1 SGDLS, CDR2 YYNGEE. The CDR3 region is CASSVGGFPYEQYF. The DNA for the CDR3 is TGTGCCAGCAGCGTAGGCGGGTTTCCCTACGAGCAGTACTTC.

V gene TRBV7-9 combines with J gene TRBJ2-1; tentatively, D is TRBD2 (6 bases). This CDR3 is built from 17 residues. From germline, CDR1 is SEHNR and CDR2 FQNEAQ (reference sequence). V gave up 0 bases and J gave up 5 bases, with 17 bases separating them. The CDR3 coding sequence is TGTGCCAGCAGCTTAGCGCGGGGAATTCAGGACAACAATGAGCAGTTCTTC. It is translated as CASSLARGIQDNNEQFF.

This rearrangement joins TRBV5-8 to TRBJ1-4, with 10 positions matching TRBD1. Per the germline V gene, CDR1 is SGHTS and CDR2 is YDEGEE. J gave up 5 bases and V 3 bases, and 7 bases lay outside the gene matches. The CDR3 is 16 amino acids. CDR3 bases: TGTGCCAGCAGCTCCTACGTGACAGGGGGCAATGAAAAACTGTTTTTT. Encoded protein: CASSSYVTGGNEKLFF.

The V gene is TRBV25-1, the J gene TRBJ2-3; TRBD2 aligns across 8 bases. CDR1 MGHDK and CDR2 SYGVNS come from the germline V gene. The J segment lost 2 bases and the V segment lost 3 bases, leaving 4 bases of the junction unmatched. There are 15 residues in the CDR3. The CDR3: CASSDSRGATDTQYF. In DNA, the CDR3 is TGTGCCAGCAGTGATTCGCGGGGGGCCACAGATACGCAGTATTTT.

The CDR3 coding sequence is TGTGCCAGCAGCCAAATCCGGGACAGGGCCTTTTTCTACGAGCAGTACTTC. Its translation is CASSQIRDRAFFYEQYF. The chain uses TRBV5-6 and TRBJ2-5; 9 bases match TRBD1. TRBJ2-7 explains the end of the DNA better; the J call may be wrong. The germline V gene encodes CDR1 SGHDT and CDR2 YYEEEE. There are 17 residues in the CDR3.

The chain carries TRBV11-2 and TRBJ2-5; 7 nucleotides agree with TRBD1. V shed 4 bases and J 2 bases; nucleotides not matched to a gene: 1. The CDR3 extends over 13 amino acids. In germline, CDR1 is SGHAT, CDR2 FQNNGV. In nucleotides, the CDR3 is TGTGCCAGCAGCTCGGACAGGCAAGAGACCCAGTACTTC. This codes for CASSSDRQETQYF. Combining the CDR3 with reference TRBV11-2 and TRBJ2-5 gives the whole variable domain EAGVAQSPRYKIIEKRQSVAFWCNPISGHATLYWYQQILGQGPKLLIQFQNNGVVDDSQLPKDRFSAERLKGVDSTLKIQPAKLEDSAVYLCASSSDRQETQYFGPGTRLLVL.

This chain links TRBV5-1 with TRBJ1-1; 8 bases are a match to TRBD1. This CDR3 region has 14 residues. J lost 4 bases, V lost 2 bases, and 4 bases had no gene match. Looked up from germline, CDR1 is SGHRS and CDR2 is YFSETQ. CDR3 amino acids: CASSLYRGGTEAFF. CDR3 in DNA: TGCGCCAGCAGCTTATACAGGGGGGGCACTGAAGCTTTCTTT.

The chain joins TRBV15 to TRBJ1-5, with 7 positions matching TRBD1. The CDR3 extends over 15 amino acids. Germline V gene data show CDR1 as LNHNV and CDR2 as YYDKDF (reference sequence). The V and J ends lost 2 bases and 3 bases, in that order; junction bases with no gene match: 4. The CDR3 sequence is CATSRNDRDNQPQHF. CDR3 in DNA: TGTGCCACCAGCAGAAACGACAGGGACAATCAGCCCCAGCATTTT. The whole variable domain, remainder taken from reference TRBV15 and TRBJ1-5, is DAMVIQNPRYQVTQFGKPVTLSCSQTLNHNVMYWYQQKSSQAPKLLFHYYDKDFNNEADTPDNFQSRRPNTSFCFLDIRSPGLGDTAMYLCATSRNDRDNQPQHFGDGTRLSIL.

This chain links TRBV11-2 with TRBJ1-1; D unclear. Germline V gene sequence: CDR1 SGHAT, CDR2 FQNNGV. The CDR3 length is 15 residues. Trimming cost V 1 base and J 5 bases, with 14 bases left between them. The CDR3 spells CASSLVKTGYTEAFF. The CDR3 coding sequence is TGTGCCAGCAGCTTAGTCAAGACGGGGTATACTGAAGCTTTCTTT.

The chain's CDR3 is CASSPSGSPDTQYF. The CDR3 DNA follows: TGTGCCAGCTCCCCTAGCGGGAGCCCAGATACGCAGTATTTT. This rearrangement joins TRBV28 to TRBJ2-3; 10 bases fit TRBD2. The length of the CDR3 is 14 residues. Trimming cost V 8 bases and J 4 bases; bases outside gene matches: 6. Looked up from germline, CDR1 is MDHEN and CDR2 is SYDVKM. Full variable domain (remainder filled in from reference TRBV28 and TRBJ2-3): DVKVTQSSRYLVKRTGEKVFLECVQDMDHENMFWYRQDPGLGLRLIYFSYDVKMKEKGDIPEGYSVSREKKERFSLILESASTNQTSMYLCASSPSGSPDTQYFGPGTRLTVL.

The rearrangement uses TRBV4-1 and TRBJ1-4; D gene ambiguous. CDR1 MGHRA and CDR2 YSYEKL come from the germline V gene. V lost 4 bases, J lost 7 bases, and 16 bases lay in between. The CDR3 has 15 amino acids. As DNA, the CDR3 is TGCGCCAGCAGCCGAGGGCTCCCGGCGGGTGAAAAACTGTTTTTT. It codes for CASSRGLPAGEKLFF.

The rearrangement uses TRBV7-2 and TRBJ1-1, with a tentative D call TRBD1 (5 bases). This CDR3 has 14 amino acids. V gave up 1 base and J gave up 5 bases, with 11 bases separating them. Germline V gives CDR1 SGHTA, CDR2 FQGNSA. CDR3 region: CASSLGSGRTEAFF. For the CDR3, the DNA is TGTGCCAGCAGCTTAGGATCAGGGAGGACTGAAGCTTTCTTT.

The chain carries TRBV7-9 and TRBJ1-2, with 7 bases aligning to TRBD1. The CDR3 length is 15 residues. With 5 bases clipped from V and 6 bases from J, the junction kept 12 bases outside the gene matches. The germline V gene has CDR1 SEHNR and CDR2 FQNEAQ (reference sequence). The CDR3 nucleotides read TGTGCCAGCAGCGACCGGGACAGATTAGTACATGGCTACACCTTC. Translated: CASSDRDRLVHGYTF.

The chain has TRBV7-2 and TRBJ2-7, with TRBD2 identical over 10 bases. Trimming at V came to 2 bases and at J to 4 bases, leaving 2 bases not matched to a gene. CDR3 length: 14 residues. Germline assignment: CDR1 SGHTA and CDR2 FQGNSA. The DNA for the CDR3 is TGTGCCAGCAGCTTAATAGCGGGAGGTTACGAGCAGTACTTC. Encoded protein: CASSLIAGGYEQYF.

The V gene is TRBV5-4, the J gene TRBJ1-3, with TRBD1 as a possible D gene (5 bases). Germline assignment: CDR1 SGHNT and CDR2 YYREEE (reference sequence). The CDR3 runs to 13 residues. V lost 7 bases to trimming and J lost 5 bases, with 13 bases between them. The DNA for the CDR3 is TGTGCCAGCCAGCCGGCAGGGAGAAACACCATATATTTT. Protein: CASQPAGRNTIYF. Supplemented by reference TRBV5-4 and TRBJ1-3, the full variable domain reads ETGVTQSPTHLIKTRGQQVTLRCSSQSGHNTVSWYQQALGQGPQFIFQYYREEENGRGNFPPRFSGLQFPNYSSELNVNALELDDSALYLCASQPAGRNTIYFGEGSWLTVV.

The genes are TRBV2 and TRBJ1-1; no reliable D call. The CDR3 is 13 residues long. V lost 8 bases and J 5 bases, leaving 15 bases between the germline ends. CDR1 is SNHLY, CDR2 FYNNEI, per germline. CDR3 sequence (DNA): TGTGCCAGCCGCTCTTTACTGAGGACTGAAGCTTTCTTT. Amino acid sequence: CASRSLLRTEAFF.

The chain recombines TRBV5-6 with TRBJ1-2; the D gene is possibly TRBD1 (6 bases). Trimming cost V 5 bases and J 0 bases, with 11 bases left between them. Germline loops: CDR1 SGHDT, CDR2 YYEEEE. This CDR3 region has 14 residues. The CDR3 reads CASSSGVANYGYTF. The CDR3 DNA sequence: TGTGCCAGCAGTTCAGGGGTAGCTAACTATGGCTACACCTTC. Together with reference TRBV5-6 and TRBJ1-2, the CDR3 gives the full variable domain: DAGVTQSPTHLIKTRGQQVTLRCSPKSGHDTVSWYQQALGQGPQFIFQYYEEEERQRGNFPDRFSGHQFPNYSSELNVNALLLGDSALYLCASSSGVANYGYTFGSGTRLTVV.

The chain recombines TRBV30 with TRBJ1-3, with D hard to call. The CDR3 covers 13 residues. V was shortened by 1 base and J by 0 bases, with 4 bases between the two germline ends. Per the germline V gene, CDR1 is GTSNPN and CDR2 is SVGIG (reference sequence). The CDR3 region is CAWSDYSGNTIYF. In DNA form, the CDR3 reads TGTGCCTGGAGTGATTACTCTGGAAACACCATATATTTT.

The chain links TRBV7-9 to TRBJ1-1, with D perhaps TRBD1 (6 bases). Trimming took off 3 bases at V and 0 bases at J, with 8 bases between the two ends. This CDR3 contains 14 residues. CDR1 is SEHNR, CDR2 FQNEAQ, per germline (reference sequence). The CDR3 sequence is CASSLGTLNTEAFF. CDR3 coding DNA: TGTGCCAGCAGCTTGGGGACATTGAACACTGAAGCTTTCTTT.